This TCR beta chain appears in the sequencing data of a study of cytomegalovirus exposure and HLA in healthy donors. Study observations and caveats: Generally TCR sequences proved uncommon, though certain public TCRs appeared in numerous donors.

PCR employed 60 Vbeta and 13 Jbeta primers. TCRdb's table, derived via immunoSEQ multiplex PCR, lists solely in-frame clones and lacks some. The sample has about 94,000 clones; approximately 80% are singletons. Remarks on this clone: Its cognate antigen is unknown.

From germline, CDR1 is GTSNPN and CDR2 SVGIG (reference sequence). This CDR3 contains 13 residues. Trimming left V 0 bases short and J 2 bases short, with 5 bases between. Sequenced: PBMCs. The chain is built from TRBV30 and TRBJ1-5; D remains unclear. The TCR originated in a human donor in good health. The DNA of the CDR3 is TGTGCCTGGAGTGTACCGGGCAATCAGCCCCAGCATTTT. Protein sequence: CAWSVPGNQPQHF.